The 3 T cell receptor beta chains listed next were all sequenced from one sample in a study of blood T cells in healthy people across ages. For the second PCR, which ran for about 7 to 11 cycles, a sample-barcoded 5' primer and a J-beta primer mix were used. TCRdb passed the 5' RACE reads through MiXCR, listing each CDR3 protein once. This sample has 650,000 to 900,000 distinct CDR3 sequences, with roughly 60% found just once. Sequenced material: blood. The receptors come from a man aged 25-45 years in good health.

The chain uses TRBV6-6 and TRBJ2-7; weak D call: TRBD1 (5 bases). The germline V and J ends were trimmed by 2 bases and 4 bases, with 12 bases remaining between them. The CDR3 length is 14 residues. The germline V gene encodes CDR1 MNHNY and CDR2 SVGAGI (reference sequence). CDR3 in DNA: TGTGCCAGCAGTTACAAGGGGCCCACGTACGAGCAGTACTTC. It is translated as CASSYKGPTYEQYF.

There are a few counts of this clonotype. The gene calls are TRBV7-2 and TRBJ2-1; 14 bases match TRBD2. The V segment lost 3 bases and the J segment 6 bases; nucleotides outside the gene matches: 16. The CDR3 has 20 residues. Looked up from germline, CDR1 is SGHTA and CDR2 is FQGNSA. This CDR3 reads CASSFFGLAGGPYPINEQFF. CDR3 DNA sequence: TGTGCCAGCAGCTTTTTTGGACTAGCGGGGGGACCCTATCCCATCAATGAGCAGTTCTTC.

This chain links TRBV4-3 with TRBJ2-7; D not certain. Germline values: CDR1 LGHNA, CDR2 YSLEER. CDR3 length equals 15 residues. V gave up 3 bases and J gave up 1 base, with 13 bases separating them. CDR3 loop: CASSQQYPTSYEQYF. The DNA of the CDR3 is TGCGCCAGCAGCCAGCAATACCCAACTTCCTACGAGCAGTACTTC.